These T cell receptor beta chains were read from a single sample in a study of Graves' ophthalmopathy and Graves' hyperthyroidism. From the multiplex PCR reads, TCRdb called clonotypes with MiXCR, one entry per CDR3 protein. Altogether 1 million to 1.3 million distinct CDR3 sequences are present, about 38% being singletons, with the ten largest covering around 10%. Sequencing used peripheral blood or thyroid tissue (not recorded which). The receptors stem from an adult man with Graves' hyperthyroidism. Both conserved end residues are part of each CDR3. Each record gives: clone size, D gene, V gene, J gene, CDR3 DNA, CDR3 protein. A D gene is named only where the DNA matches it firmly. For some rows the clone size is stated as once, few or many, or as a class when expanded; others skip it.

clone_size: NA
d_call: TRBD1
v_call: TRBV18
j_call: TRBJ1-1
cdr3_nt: TGTGCCAGCTCACCCTCCAGGGGGCGGAACACTGAAGCTTTCTTT
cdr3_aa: CASSPSRGRNTEAFF

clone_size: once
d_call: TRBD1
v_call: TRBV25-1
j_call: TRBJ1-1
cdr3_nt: TGTGCCAGCAGTGAATTGAGGATGGGACAGGATGAAGCTTTCTTT
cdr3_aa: CASSELRMGQDEAFF

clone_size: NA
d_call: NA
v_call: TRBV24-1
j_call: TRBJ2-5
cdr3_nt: TGTGCCACCAGTCAAGGGCTTTGGCAGCCCCAGTACTTC
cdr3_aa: CATSQGLWQPQYF

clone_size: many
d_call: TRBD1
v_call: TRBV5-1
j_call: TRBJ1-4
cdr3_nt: TGCGCCAGCAGACCTCTCGGGACAGCTAATGAAAAACTGTTTTTT
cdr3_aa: CASRPLGTANEKLFF

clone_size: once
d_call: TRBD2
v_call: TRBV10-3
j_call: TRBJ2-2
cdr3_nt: TGTGCCATCAGGACTAGTGGGGGGGGGACCGGGGAGCTGTTTTTT
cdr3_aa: CAIRTSGGGTGELFF

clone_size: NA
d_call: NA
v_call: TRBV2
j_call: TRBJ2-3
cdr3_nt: TGTGCCAGCAGTGAATTGTCTCGCACAGATACGCAGTATTTT
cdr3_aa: CASSELSRTDTQYF

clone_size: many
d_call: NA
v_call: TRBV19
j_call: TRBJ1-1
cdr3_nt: TGTGCCAGTTCGGATGGACAAGACACTGAAGCTTTCTTT
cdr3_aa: CASSDGQDTEAFF

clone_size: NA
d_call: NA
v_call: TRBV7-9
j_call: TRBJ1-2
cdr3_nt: TGTGCCAGCAGTTACGTACATGGACAGCCGTTCTTTGGCTACACCTTC
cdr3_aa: CASSYVHGQPFFGYTF

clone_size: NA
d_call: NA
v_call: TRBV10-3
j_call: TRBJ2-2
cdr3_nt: TGTGCCAGCAGTAGGCCGAGGGTGGGCACCGGGGAGCTGTTTTTT
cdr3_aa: CASSRPRVGTGELFF

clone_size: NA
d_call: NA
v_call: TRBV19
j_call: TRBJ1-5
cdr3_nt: TGTGCCAGTACGGGGGGGGGCTCTCTCAGTCAGCCCCAGCATTTT
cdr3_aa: CASTGGGSLSQPQHF

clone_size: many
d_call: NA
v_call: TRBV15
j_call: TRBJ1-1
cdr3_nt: TGTGCCACCAGCAGAGACAGGAGAGTTGCTGAAGCTTTCTTT
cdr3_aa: CATSRDRRVAEAFF

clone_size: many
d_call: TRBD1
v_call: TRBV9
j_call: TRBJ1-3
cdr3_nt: TGTGCCAGCAGCGTGCAGGGGGCCTTTGGAAACACCATATATTTT
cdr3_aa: CASSVQGAFGNTIYF

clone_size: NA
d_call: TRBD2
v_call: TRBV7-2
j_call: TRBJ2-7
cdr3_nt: TGTGCCAGCGGCTTCAGGGATGGGGGGGACGAGCAGTACTTC
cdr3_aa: CASGFRDGGDEQYF

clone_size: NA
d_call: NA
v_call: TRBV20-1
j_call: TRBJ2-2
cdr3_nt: TGCAGTGCTTCACCTTCGAGGGTCGCCGGGGAGCTGTTTTTT
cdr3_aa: CSASPSRVAGELFF

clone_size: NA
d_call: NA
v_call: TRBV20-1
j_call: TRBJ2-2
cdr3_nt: TGCAGTGCTAGAGCTAGTCCCAGGGAGCTGTTTTTT
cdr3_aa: CSARASPRELFF

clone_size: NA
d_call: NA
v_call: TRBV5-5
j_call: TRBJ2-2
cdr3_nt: TGTGCCAGCAGCTCCCCGGGGGGCGGCTCGAACACCGGGGAGCTGTTTTTT
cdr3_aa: CASSSPGGGSNTGELFF

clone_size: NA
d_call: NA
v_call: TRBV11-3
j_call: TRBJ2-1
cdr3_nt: TGTGCCAGCAGCTACCCTTCAGGCAATGAGCAGTTCTTC
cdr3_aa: CASSYPSGNEQFF

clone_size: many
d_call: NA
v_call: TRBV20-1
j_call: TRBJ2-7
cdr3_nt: TGCAGTGCATACAACCTAGGGACTTTTCAGTACTTC
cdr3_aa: CSAYNLGTFQYF

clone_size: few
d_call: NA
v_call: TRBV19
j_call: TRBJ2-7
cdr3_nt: TGTGCCAGTAGTATAGCCAGGACGGCATCCGAGCAGTACTTC
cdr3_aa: CASSIARTASEQYF

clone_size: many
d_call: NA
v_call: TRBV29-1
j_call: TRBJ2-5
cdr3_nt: TGCAGTGAGAGTCCAGCGTACGACCAAGAGACCCAGTACTTC
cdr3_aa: CSESPAYDQETQYF

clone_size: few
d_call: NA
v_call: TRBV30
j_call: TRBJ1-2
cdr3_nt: TGTTCATTAATGGCCGGTAACTATGGCTACACCTTC
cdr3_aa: CSLMAGNYGYTF